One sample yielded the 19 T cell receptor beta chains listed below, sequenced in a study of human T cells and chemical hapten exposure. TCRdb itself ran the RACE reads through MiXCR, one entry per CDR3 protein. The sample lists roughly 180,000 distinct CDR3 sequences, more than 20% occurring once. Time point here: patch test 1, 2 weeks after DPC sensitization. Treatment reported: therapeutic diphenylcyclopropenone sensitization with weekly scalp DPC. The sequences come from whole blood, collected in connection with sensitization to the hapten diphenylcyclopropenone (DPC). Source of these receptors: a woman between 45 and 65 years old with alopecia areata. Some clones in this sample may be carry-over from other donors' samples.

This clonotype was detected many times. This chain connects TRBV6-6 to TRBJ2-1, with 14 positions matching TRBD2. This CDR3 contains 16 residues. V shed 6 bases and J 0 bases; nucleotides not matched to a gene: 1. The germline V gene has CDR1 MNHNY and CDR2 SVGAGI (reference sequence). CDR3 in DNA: TGTGCCAGCAGCGGGACTAGCGGGAGCTCCTACAATGAGCAGTTCTTC. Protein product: CASSGTSGSSYNEQFF.

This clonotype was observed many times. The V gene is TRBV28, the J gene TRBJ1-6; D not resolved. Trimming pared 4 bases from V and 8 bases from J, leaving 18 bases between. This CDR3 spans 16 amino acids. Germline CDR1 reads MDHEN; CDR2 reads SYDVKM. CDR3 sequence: CASSSPTGVRYSPLHF. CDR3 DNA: TGTGCCAGCAGTTCCCCAACGGGCGTGCGATATTCACCCCTCCACTTT.

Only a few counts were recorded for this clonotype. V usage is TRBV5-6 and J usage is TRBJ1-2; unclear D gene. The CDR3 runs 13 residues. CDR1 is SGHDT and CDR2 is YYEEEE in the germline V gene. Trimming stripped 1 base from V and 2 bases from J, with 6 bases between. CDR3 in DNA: TGTGCCAGCAGCTTGCCCGCCAACTATGGCTACACCTTC. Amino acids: CASSLPANYGYTF.

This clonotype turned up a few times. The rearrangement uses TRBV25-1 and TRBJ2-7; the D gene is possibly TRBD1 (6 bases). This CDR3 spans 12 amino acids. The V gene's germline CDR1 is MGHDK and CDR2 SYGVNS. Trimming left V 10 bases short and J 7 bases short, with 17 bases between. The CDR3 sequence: CATEPQGEEQYF. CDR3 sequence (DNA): TGTGCCACCGAACCACAGGGTGAAGAGCAGTACTTC.

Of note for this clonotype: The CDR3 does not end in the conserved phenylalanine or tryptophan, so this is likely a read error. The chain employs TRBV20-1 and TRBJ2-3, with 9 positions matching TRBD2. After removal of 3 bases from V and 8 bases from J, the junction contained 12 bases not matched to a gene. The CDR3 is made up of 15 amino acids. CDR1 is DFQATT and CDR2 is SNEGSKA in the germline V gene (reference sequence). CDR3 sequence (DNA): TGCAGTGCTAGCGTAGTTAGCGGGAGTGTTGGTACGCAGTATTAT. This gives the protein CSASVVSGSVGTQYY.

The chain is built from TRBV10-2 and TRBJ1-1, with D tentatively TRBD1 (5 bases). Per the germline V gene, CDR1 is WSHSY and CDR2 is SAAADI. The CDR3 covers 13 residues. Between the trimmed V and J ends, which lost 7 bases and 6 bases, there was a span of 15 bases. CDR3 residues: CASTEGGVSEAFF. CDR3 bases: TGCGCCAGCACCGAGGGAGGGGTTTCTGAAGCTTTCTTT.

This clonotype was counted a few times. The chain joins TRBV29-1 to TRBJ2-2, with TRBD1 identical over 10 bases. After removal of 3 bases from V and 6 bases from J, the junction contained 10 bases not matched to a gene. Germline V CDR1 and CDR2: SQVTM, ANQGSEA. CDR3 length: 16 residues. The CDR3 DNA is TGCAGCGTTGAGTCCAACACGGGACAGGGGCCCGGGGAGCTGTTTTTT. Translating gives CSVESNTGQGPGELFF.

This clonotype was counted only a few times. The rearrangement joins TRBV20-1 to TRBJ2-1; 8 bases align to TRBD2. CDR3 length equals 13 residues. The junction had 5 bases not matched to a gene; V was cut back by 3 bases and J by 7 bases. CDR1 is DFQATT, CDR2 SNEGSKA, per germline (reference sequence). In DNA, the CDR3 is TGCAGTGCTAGCGGGAGGGCCGTAAATGAGCAGTTCTTC. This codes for CSASGRAVNEQFF.

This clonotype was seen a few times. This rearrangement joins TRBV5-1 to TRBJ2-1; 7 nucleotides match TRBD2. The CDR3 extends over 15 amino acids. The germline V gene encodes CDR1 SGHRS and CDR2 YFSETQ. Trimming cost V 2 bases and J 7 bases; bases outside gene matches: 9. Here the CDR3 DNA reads TGCGCCAGCAGCTTCCTTAACGGGAGGATGAATGAGCAGTTCTTC. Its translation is CASSFLNGRMNEQFF. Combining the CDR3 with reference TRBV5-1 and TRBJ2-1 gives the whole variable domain KAGVTQTPRYLIKTRGQQVTLSCSPISGHRSVSWYQQTPGQGLQFLFEYFSETQRNKGNFPGRFSGRQFSNSRSEMNVSTLELGDSALYLCASSFLNGRMNEQFFGPGTRLTVL.

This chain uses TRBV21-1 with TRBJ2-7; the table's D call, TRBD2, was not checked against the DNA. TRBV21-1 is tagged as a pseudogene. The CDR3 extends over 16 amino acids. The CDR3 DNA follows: TGTGCCAGCAGCAAAGTGGAGGCCAGACCGAAATACGAGCAGTACTTC. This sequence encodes CASSKVEARPKYEQYF.

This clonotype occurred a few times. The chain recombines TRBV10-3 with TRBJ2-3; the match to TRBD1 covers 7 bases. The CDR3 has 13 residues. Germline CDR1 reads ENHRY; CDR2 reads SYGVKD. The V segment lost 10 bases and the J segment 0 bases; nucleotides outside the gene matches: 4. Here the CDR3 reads CATSTGSTDTQYF. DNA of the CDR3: TGTGCCACCTCGACAGGGAGCACAGATACGCAGTATTTT.

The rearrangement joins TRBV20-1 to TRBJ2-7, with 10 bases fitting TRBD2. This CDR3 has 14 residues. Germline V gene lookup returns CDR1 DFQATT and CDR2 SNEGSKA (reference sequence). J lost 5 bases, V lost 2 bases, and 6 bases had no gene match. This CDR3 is CSARRGLAENEQYF. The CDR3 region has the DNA TGCAGTGCTAGACGAGGACTAGCGGAAAACGAGCAGTACTTC.

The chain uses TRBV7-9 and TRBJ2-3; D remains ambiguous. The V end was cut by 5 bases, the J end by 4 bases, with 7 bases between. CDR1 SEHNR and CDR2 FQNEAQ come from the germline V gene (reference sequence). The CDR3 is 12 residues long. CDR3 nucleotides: TGTGCCAGCAGCCCACCCCCAGATACGCAGTATTTT. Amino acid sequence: CASSPPPDTQYF.

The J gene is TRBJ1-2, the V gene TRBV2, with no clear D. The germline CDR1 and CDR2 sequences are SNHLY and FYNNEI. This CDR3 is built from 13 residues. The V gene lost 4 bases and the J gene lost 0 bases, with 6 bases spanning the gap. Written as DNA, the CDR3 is TGTGCCAGCAGTGTAGCAGCTAACTATGGCTACACCTTC. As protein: CASSVAANYGYTF.

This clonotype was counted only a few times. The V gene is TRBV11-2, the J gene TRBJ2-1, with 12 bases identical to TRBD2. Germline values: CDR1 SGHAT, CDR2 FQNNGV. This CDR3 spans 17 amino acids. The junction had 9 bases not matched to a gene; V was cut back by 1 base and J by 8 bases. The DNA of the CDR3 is TGTGCCAGCAGCTTAGGTACACTAGCGGGAGGTGGGGATGAGCAGTTCTTC. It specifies CASSLGTLAGGGDEQFF.

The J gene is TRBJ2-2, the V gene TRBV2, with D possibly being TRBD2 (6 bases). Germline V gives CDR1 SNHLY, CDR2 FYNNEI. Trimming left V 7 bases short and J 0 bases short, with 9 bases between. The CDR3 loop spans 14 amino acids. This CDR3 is CASTGTPNTGELFF. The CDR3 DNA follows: TGTGCCAGCACAGGGACTCCGAACACCGGGGAGCTGTTTTTT.

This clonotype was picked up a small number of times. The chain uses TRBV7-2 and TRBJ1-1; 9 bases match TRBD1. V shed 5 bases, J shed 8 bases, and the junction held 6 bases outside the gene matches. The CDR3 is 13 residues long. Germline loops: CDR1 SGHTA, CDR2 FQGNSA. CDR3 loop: CASSPRQGVEAFF. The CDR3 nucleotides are TGTGCCAGCAGCCCACGACAGGGGGTCGAAGCTTTCTTT.

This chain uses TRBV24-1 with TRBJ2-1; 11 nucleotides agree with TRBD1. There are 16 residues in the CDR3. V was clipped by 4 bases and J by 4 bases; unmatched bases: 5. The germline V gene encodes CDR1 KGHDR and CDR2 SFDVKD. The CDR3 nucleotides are TGTGCCACCAGTGACCCGGGACAGGGGGGTTACAATGAGCAGTTCTTC. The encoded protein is CATSDPGQGGYNEQFF.

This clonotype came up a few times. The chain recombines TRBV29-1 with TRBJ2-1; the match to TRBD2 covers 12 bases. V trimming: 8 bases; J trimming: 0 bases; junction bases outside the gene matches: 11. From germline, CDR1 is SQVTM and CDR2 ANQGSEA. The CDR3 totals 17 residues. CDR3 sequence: CSPLGLAGLSSYNEQFF. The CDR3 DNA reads TGCAGCCCCCTGGGACTAGCGGGCCTGAGCTCCTACAATGAGCAGTTCTTC.